What follows is one T cell receptor beta chain and its context. The source of the sample is a study of T cell changes during pregnancy in multiple sclerosis. Per germline, CDR1 LNHDA and CDR2 SQIVND (reference sequence). CDR3 length: 14 residues. V was pared by 5 bases and J by 5 bases, with 6 bases of the junction left unmatched. Sequencing used immunoSEQ multiplex PCR; TCRdb keeps in-frame clones, though not all of them. Among 60,000 to 85,000 clones listed, 80% to 95% were seen once. This chain links TRBV19 with TRBJ2-5; 9 bases agree with TRBD1. The source was peripheral blood, collected after pregnancy. This clonotype originated in a female donor in good health, enrolled as a control in a pregnancy study. CDR3 in amino acids: CASSARQGGETQYF. CDR3 nucleotides: TGTGCCAGTAGTGCAAGACAGGGGGGCGAGACCCAGTACTTC.